The 9 T cell receptor beta chains in this list originate from one sample, sequenced in a study of beta chain features in type 1 diabetes. Since all of the isolated RNA was reverse transcribed, expressed TCRB transcripts were what got sequenced. Assay used: immunoSEQ multiplex PCR; TCRdb lists only in-frame clones, some missing. The sample contains hundreds of thousands of clones, around an eighth of which appear only once. General study points: All four CD4+ subsets from Type 1 diabetes patients carried moderately but significantly shorter TCRB CDR3s.

These receptors lack a known antigen. Sequences were obtained from naive CD4+ T cells from blood. Receptor source: a man between 18 and 35 years old with type 1 diabetes.

This clone turned up a few times. This chain links TRBV5-6 with TRBJ2-7; D is ambiguous. Germline CDR1 and CDR2: SGHDT and YYEEEE. Trimming shortened V by 1 base and J by 3 bases, and 5 bases separated the two germline ends. The CDR3 has 12 amino acids. The CDR3 loop reads CASSLRYYEQYF. CDR3 DNA sequence: TGTGCCAGCAGCTTGAGGTACTACGAGCAGTACTTC.

The table lists this clone with a few counts. The rearrangement uses TRBV29-1 and TRBJ2-2; maybe TRBD1 (5 bases). Germline CDR1 reads SQVTM; CDR2 reads ANQGSEA. The germline V and J ends were trimmed by 6 bases and 1 base, with 12 bases remaining between them. This CDR3 contains 14 residues. The CDR3 coding sequence is TGCAGCGTCGGACACCTTGTGAACACCGGGGAGCTGTTTTTT. The encoded protein is CSVGHLVNTGELFF.

This chain links TRBV11-2 with TRBJ1-2; D is uncertain. The CDR3 consists of 13 residues. Trimming removed 5 bases at V and 8 bases at J, with 15 bases between. Germline V CDR1 and CDR2: SGHAT, FQNNGV. The CDR3 loop is CASSRYEVLGYTF. In nucleotides, the CDR3 is TGTGCCAGCAGCCGGTACGAGGTCTTAGGCTACACCTTC. Complete variable domain (other parts from reference TRBV11-2 and TRBJ1-2): EAGVAQSPRYKIIEKRQSVAFWCNPISGHATLYWYQQILGQGPKLLIQFQNNGVVDDSQLPKDRFSAERLKGVDSTLKIQPAKLEDSAVYLCASSRYEVLGYTFGSGTRLTVV.

The chain joins TRBV28 to TRBJ2-7; D is unresolved. Trimming removed 5 bases from V and 5 bases from J, with 7 bases in between. This CDR3 is built from 11 residues. CDR1 and CDR2 from the germline V gene are MDHEN and SYDVKM. CDR3 protein: CASSKDDEQYF. CDR3 nucleotides: TGTGCCAGCAGTAAAGACGACGAGCAGTACTTC.

This clone was recorded only once. This rearrangement joins TRBV7-9 to TRBJ1-1, with 7 positions matching TRBD1. Germline lookup yields CDR1 SEHNR and CDR2 FQNEAQ (reference sequence). The ends lost 2 bases at V and 7 bases at J; junction bases unmatched: 7. The CDR3 has 14 residues. CDR3 sequence: CASSLPGGRVEAFF. The CDR3 DNA reads TGTGCCAGCAGCTTACCAGGGGGTAGGGTTGAAGCTTTCTTT.

V is TRBV5-1 and J is TRBJ2-1; tentatively, D is TRBD1 (6 bases). The germline V gene has CDR1 SGHRS and CDR2 YFSETQ. Trimming cost V 1 base and J 8 bases, with 16 bases left between them. The CDR3 has 15 residues. CDR3 amino acids: CASSLTEQGLDEQFF. The CDR3 DNA reads TGCGCCAGCAGCTTGACGGAACAGGGTTTGGATGAGCAGTTCTTC.

This clone was seen a handful of times. This sequence joins TRBV6-1 and TRBJ1-1; 8 bases align to TRBD1. In germline, CDR1 is MNHNS, CDR2 SASEGT. The CDR3 extends over 15 amino acids. J gave up 3 bases and V 2 bases, and 5 bases lay outside the gene matches. CDR3 residues: CASSEYGRGHTEAFF. CDR3 coding DNA: TGTGCCAGCAGTGAATACGGCAGGGGGCACACTGAAGCTTTCTTT.

The chain links TRBV7-9 to TRBJ2-3; 10 bases agree with TRBD2. V lost 5 bases, J lost 2 bases, and 10 bases stayed unmatched. CDR1 is SEHNR, CDR2 FQNEAQ, per germline (reference sequence). The CDR3 loop spans 17 amino acids. The CDR3: CASSPMGLASPTDTQYF. The DNA for the CDR3 is TGTGCCAGCAGCCCGATGGGACTAGCGTCCCCCACAGATACGCAGTATTTT.

The genes are TRBV28 and TRBJ1-4; no clear D. This CDR3 contains 12 residues. Germline lookup yields CDR1 MDHEN and CDR2 SYDVKM. The V and J ends lost 8 bases and 5 bases respectively, with 9 bases between them. CDR3 DNA sequence: TGTGCCAGCCAGAGTCGGAATGAAAAACTGTTTTTT. Amino acids: CASQSRNEKLFF.